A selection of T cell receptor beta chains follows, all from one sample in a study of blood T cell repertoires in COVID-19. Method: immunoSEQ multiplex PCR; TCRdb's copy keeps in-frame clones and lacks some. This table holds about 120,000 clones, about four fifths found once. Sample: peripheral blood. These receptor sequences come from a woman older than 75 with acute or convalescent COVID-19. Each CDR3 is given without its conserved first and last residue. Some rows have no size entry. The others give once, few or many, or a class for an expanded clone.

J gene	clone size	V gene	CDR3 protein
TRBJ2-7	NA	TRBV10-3	AISEGRTSGRMDEQY
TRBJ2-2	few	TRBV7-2	ASSFSSSGTGELF
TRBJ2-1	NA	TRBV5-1	ASSLSGQVYNEQF
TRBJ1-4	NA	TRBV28	ASSLMTGGFVKLF
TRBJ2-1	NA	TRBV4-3	ASSHLAGVDEQF
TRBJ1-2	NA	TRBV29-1	SVEDTVRSLNYGYT
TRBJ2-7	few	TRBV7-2	ASSLGGQGAYEQY
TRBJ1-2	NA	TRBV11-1	ASSTAGRHNYGYT
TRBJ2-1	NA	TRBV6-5	ASSTGTSGYNEQF
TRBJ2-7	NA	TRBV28	ASSTTGTGGFRAEQY
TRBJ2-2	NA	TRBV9	ASSVATWGDGELF
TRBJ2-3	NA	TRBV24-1	ATSGVTGGTDTQY
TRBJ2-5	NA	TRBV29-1	SVEAPDREETQY
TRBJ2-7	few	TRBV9	ASSVGQGIPYEQY
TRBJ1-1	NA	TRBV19	ASTTLVGTLNTEAF
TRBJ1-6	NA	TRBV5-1	ASKKDSNSPLH
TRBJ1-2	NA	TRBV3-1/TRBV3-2	ASSSLWTGLNYGYT
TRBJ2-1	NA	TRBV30	AWETGQLDNEQF
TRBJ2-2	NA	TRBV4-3	ASSQDRVAGELF
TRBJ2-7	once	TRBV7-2	ASSLLPGLAGVYEQY
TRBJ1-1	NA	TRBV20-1	SAQGGAEAF
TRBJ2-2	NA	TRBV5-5	ASSLYEGGELF
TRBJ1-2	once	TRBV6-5	ASSNRAYGYT
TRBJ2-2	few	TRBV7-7	ASSLWQGGAGELF
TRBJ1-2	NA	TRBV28	ASSLRLYGYT
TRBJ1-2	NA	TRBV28	ASSFGDRGHGYT
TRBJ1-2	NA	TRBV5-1	ASSLRSGGDYGYT
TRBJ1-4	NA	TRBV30	AWSGLLGGANNEKLF
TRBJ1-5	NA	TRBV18	ASSPDSLPGPQH
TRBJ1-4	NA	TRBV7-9	ASSPRTGDEKLF
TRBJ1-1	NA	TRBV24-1	ATSSKSQGREEAF
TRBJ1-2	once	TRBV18	ASSPPGQGARGYT
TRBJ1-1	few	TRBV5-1	ASSLGSINTEAF
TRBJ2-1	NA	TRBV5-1	ASSLTQGWDEQF
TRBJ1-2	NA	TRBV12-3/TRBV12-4	ASSLEPSWGYT
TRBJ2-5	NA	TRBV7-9	ASNQDSQETQY
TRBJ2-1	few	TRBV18	ASSPPSPAVSHEQF
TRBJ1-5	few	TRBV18	ASSPTTGVGQPQH
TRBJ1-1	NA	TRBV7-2	ASSPSGDTEAF
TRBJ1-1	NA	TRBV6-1	ASSGRLGGVNTEAF
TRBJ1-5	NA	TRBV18	ASSTGTSNQPQH
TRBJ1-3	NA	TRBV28	ASSLGGDGNTIY
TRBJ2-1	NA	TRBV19	ASGEPNYNEQF
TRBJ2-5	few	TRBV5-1	ASSFAGSGGETQY